The present T cell receptor beta chain was sequenced within a study of blood T cell repertoires in COVID-19. Study background: Material from acute and convalescent COVID-19 was sourced from the United States, Italy and Spain. PBMCs, B-cell-depleted T cells, or T cells were the source of the cDNA or gDNA that made up the material.

In the original workflow: Reference gene primers were amplified, and this amplification served to estimate nucleated cell counts. Measured with immunoSEQ multiplex PCR; TCRdb has only the in-frame clones, and not every one. Clone size and V and J calls were adopted from that table, with D and trimming inferred from the DNA. The sample lists 140,000 to 150,000 clones, around four fifths occurring once. This clone was seen only once. The source material was peripheral blood. The clonotype was recovered from a human donor in a cohort sampled during active COVID-19.

The CDR3, as DNA: TGTGCCAGCAGTGCCAGGGGGAACACTGAAGCTTTCTTT. Translating it yields CASSARGNTEAFF. The V gene is TRBV12-3 or TRBV12-4, the J gene TRBJ1-1, with D perhaps TRBD1 (6 bases). The ends were cut back, 5 bases at V and 1 base at J, with 8 bases in the middle. This CDR3 has 13 amino acids.